These T cell receptor beta chains were read from a single sample in a study of cytomegalovirus exposure and HLA in healthy donors. Using immunoSEQ multiplex PCR, the repertoire was profiled, and TCRdb retains in-frame clones only, with some absent. The table shows more than 150,000 clones, with approximately 84% occurring only once. Sequences were obtained from PBMCs. These TCRs come from a girl aged 5-17 years in good health and CMV-seropositive. CDR3s include the opening cysteine and the closing phenylalanine or tryptophan. D genes are given only for firm matches. Size values are once, few and many counts, or a class for expanded clones, and some rows have none.

v_call: TRBV6-5; d_call: TRBD2; j_call: TRBJ2-7; clone_size: NA; cdr3_aa: CASSRGRKDSYEQYF; cdr3_nt: TGTGCCAGCAGTCGCGGGAGGAAGGACTCCTACGAGCAGTACTTC
v_call: TRBV9; d_call: NA; j_call: TRBJ2-5; clone_size: few; cdr3_aa: CASSATGAETQYF; cdr3_nt: TGTGCCAGCAGCGCCACTGGGGCAGAGACCCAGTACTTC
v_call: TRBV7-2; d_call: TRBD1; j_call: TRBJ2-7; clone_size: NA; cdr3_aa: CASSLDRGQYEQYF; cdr3_nt: TGTGCCAGCAGCCTGGACAGGGGGCAGTACGAGCAGTACTTC
v_call: TRBV2; d_call: TRBD1; j_call: TRBJ2-3; clone_size: NA; cdr3_aa: CARGAEGQVTDTQYF; cdr3_nt: TGTGCCAGGGGGGCCGAGGGACAGGTCACAGATACGCAGTATTTT
v_call: TRBV29-1; d_call: TRBD2; j_call: TRBJ2-1; clone_size: NA; cdr3_aa: CSVESSGRRNEQFF; cdr3_nt: TGCAGCGTTGAATCTAGCGGGAGGCGGAATGAGCAGTTCTTC
v_call: TRBV15; d_call: NA; j_call: TRBJ1-3; clone_size: NA; cdr3_aa: CATRLGAGNTIYF; cdr3_nt: TGTGCCACCCGTCTGGGCGCTGGAAACACCATATATTTT
v_call: TRBV6-5; d_call: TRBD2; j_call: TRBJ2-5; clone_size: NA; cdr3_aa: CASSYSKGLAGVTQYF; cdr3_nt: TGTGCCAGCAGTTACTCGAAGGGACTAGCGGGAGTGACCCAGTACTTC
v_call: TRBV6-5; d_call: NA; j_call: TRBJ2-7; clone_size: few; cdr3_aa: CASSRRDEQYF; cdr3_nt: TGTGCCAGCAGTCGTCGGGACGAGCAGTACTTC
v_call: TRBV5-1; d_call: NA; j_call: TRBJ2-7; clone_size: NA; cdr3_aa: CASSLALAAYEQYF; cdr3_nt: TGCGCCAGCAGCTTGGCATTAGCAGCCTACGAGCAGTACTTC
v_call: TRBV5-1; d_call: NA; j_call: TRBJ2-3; clone_size: NA; cdr3_aa: CASSLLGRSTDTQYF; cdr3_nt: TGCGCCAGCAGCTTGTTGGGGAGGAGCACAGATACGCAGTATTTT
v_call: TRBV18; d_call: TRBD1; j_call: TRBJ1-2; clone_size: NA; cdr3_aa: CASSPSGTGMSGYTF; cdr3_nt: TGTGCCAGCTCACCAAGCGGGACAGGGATGAGCGGCTACACCTTC
v_call: TRBV7-2; d_call: NA; j_call: TRBJ1-1; clone_size: NA; cdr3_aa: CASSFRWSTEAFF; cdr3_nt: TGTGCCAGCAGCTTCCGTTGGAGCACTGAAGCTTTCTTT
v_call: TRBV6-5; d_call: NA; j_call: TRBJ2-3; clone_size: NA; cdr3_aa: CASSYTIGGTQYF; cdr3_nt: TGTGCCAGCAGTTACACCATTGGGGGCACGCAGTATTTT
v_call: TRBV12-5; d_call: TRBD2; j_call: TRBJ2-3; clone_size: once; cdr3_aa: CASALGAGTSGSTDTQYF; cdr3_nt: TGTGCTAGTGCCTTGGGGGCTGGGACTAGCGGAAGCACAGATACGCAGTATTTT
v_call: TRBV6-4; d_call: TRBD2; j_call: TRBJ2-1; clone_size: once; cdr3_aa: CASSDSKGSGSLSYNEQFF; cdr3_nt: TGTGCCAGCAGTGACTCGAAGGGTAGCGGGTCACTCTCCTACAATGAGCAGTTCTTC
v_call: TRBV9; d_call: NA; j_call: TRBJ1-1; clone_size: NA; cdr3_aa: CASSAILMGGATEAFF; cdr3_nt: TGTGCCAGCAGCGCCATCCTGATGGGAGGGGCCACTGAAGCTTTCTTT
v_call: TRBV16; d_call: TRBD1; j_call: TRBJ2-5; clone_size: NA; cdr3_aa: CASGRDSQETQYF; cdr3_nt: TGTGCCAGCGGAAGGGACAGCCAAGAGACCCAGTACTTC
v_call: TRBV7-9; d_call: TRBD2; j_call: TRBJ2-7; clone_size: NA; cdr3_aa: CASSSPGLAGVHEQYF; cdr3_nt: TGTGCCAGCAGCTCCCCAGGACTAGCGGGAGTCCACGAGCAGTACTTC
v_call: TRBV18; d_call: TRBD1; j_call: TRBJ2-7; clone_size: few; cdr3_aa: CASSPPDRGLYEQYF; cdr3_nt: TGTGCCAGCTCACCACCCGACAGGGGGCTTTACGAGCAGTACTTC
v_call: TRBV5-1; d_call: TRBD2; j_call: TRBJ2-7; clone_size: once; cdr3_aa: CASSSGVWPSGYEQYF; cdr3_nt: TGCGCCAGCAGCTCTGGCGTATGGCCTAGCGGGTACGAGCAGTACTTC
v_call: TRBV10-2; d_call: TRBD1; j_call: TRBJ2-7; clone_size: NA; cdr3_aa: CASRGTGVGEQYF; cdr3_nt: TGCGCCAGCAGGGGGACAGGGGTTGGTGAGCAGTACTTC
v_call: TRBV19; d_call: TRBD2; j_call: TRBJ2-1; clone_size: NA; cdr3_aa: CASNRGLAGGMNEQFF; cdr3_nt: TGTGCCAGTAATAGGGGACTAGCGGGAGGAATGAATGAGCAGTTCTTC
v_call: TRBV6-6; d_call: TRBD2; j_call: TRBJ2-7; clone_size: NA; cdr3_aa: CASSYPGEGIEQYF; cdr3_nt: TGTGCCAGCAGTTACCCGGGGGAGGGGATCGAGCAGTACTTC
v_call: TRBV27; d_call: TRBD2; j_call: TRBJ2-7; clone_size: NA; cdr3_aa: CASSLVLAGPYEQYF; cdr3_nt: TGTGCCAGCAGTTTAGTGCTAGCGGGACCCTACGAGCAGTACTTC
v_call: TRBV6-5; d_call: TRBD2; j_call: TRBJ2-7; clone_size: NA; cdr3_aa: CASRISGLGLYEQYF; cdr3_nt: TGTGCCAGCAGAATCTCGGGACTAGGTCTATACGAGCAGTACTTC
v_call: TRBV6-6; d_call: NA; j_call: TRBJ2-7; clone_size: NA; cdr3_aa: CASRAEEQYF; cdr3_nt: TGTGCCAGCAGGGCAGAAGAGCAGTACTTC
v_call: TRBV5-1; d_call: TRBD2; j_call: TRBJ2-5; clone_size: NA; cdr3_aa: CASSLGLATETQYF; cdr3_nt: TGCGCCAGCAGCCTGGGACTAGCGACAGAGACCCAGTACTTC
v_call: TRBV5-1; d_call: TRBD1; j_call: TRBJ1-3; clone_size: NA; cdr3_aa: CASSLGDRPGNTIYF; cdr3_nt: TGCGCCAGCAGCTTGGGGGACAGGCCTGGAAACACCATATATTTT
v_call: TRBV6-1; d_call: NA; j_call: TRBJ2-7; clone_size: NA; cdr3_aa: CASSWNRESAYEQYF; cdr3_nt: TGTGCCAGCAGTTGGAACAGGGAGTCCGCCTACGAGCAGTACTTC